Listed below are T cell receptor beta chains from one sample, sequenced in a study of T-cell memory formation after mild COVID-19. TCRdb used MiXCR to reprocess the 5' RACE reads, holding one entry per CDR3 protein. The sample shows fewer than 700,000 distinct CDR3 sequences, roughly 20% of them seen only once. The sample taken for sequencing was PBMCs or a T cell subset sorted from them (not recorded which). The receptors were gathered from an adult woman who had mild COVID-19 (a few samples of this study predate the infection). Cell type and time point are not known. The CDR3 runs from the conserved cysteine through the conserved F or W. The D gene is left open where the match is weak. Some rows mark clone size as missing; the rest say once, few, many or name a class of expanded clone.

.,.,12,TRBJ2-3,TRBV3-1,TGTGCCAGCAGCCTAAGATCTTATACGCAGTATTTT,CASSLRSYTQYF
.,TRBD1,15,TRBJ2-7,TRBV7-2,TGTGCCAGCAGCTCGTCCGGGACAGGGTTTTACGAGCAGTACTTC,CASSSSGTGFYEQYF
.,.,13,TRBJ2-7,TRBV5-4,TGTGCCAGCAGCTTTCAGGTATTGGGGGAGCAGTACTTC,CASSFQVLGEQYF
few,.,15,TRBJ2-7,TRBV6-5,TGTGCCAGCAGTTCCCCCCCCGGGAAGACCTACGAGCAGTACTTC,CASSSPPGKTYEQYF
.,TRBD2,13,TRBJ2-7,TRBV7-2,TGTGCCAGCGCCGGGACTAGCGGGTGGAAGCAGTACTTC,CASAGTSGWKQYF
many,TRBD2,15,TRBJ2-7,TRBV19,TGTGCCAGTAGCGCGGGATGGACTAGCCTCTACGAGCAGTACTTC,CASSAGWTSLYEQYF
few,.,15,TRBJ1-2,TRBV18,TGTGCCAGCTCACCGGGGTCAGAGACCAACTATGGCTACACCTTC,CASSPGSETNYGYTF
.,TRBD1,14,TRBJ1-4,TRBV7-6,TGTGCCAGCAGCCGGACAGGCGTCAATGAAAAACTGTTTTTT,CASSRTGVNEKLFF
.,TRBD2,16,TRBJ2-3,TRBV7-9,TGTGCCAGCAGCTTCCCGCCCGGCGGGGGGCCAGATACGCAGTATTTT,CASSFPPGGGPDTQYF
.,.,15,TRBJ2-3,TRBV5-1,TGCGCCAGCAGCTTGGGAGGCAGAATCACAGATACGCAGTATTTT,CASSLGGRITDTQYF
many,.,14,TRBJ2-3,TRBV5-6,TGTGCCAGCAGCTTGTTTTTGAACCTCGATACGCAGTATTTT,CASSLFLNLDTQYF
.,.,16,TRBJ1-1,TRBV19,TGTGCCAGTAGTTGGGGGCCCGGGAGTGCTGCTCCTGAAGCTTTCTTT,CASSWGPGSAAPEAFF
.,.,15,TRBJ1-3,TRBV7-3,TGTGCCAGCAGCCAGGGACTTCCCTCTGGAAACACCATATATTTT,CASSQGLPSGNTIYF
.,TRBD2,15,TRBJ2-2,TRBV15,TGTGCCACCAGCAGAGGACTAGCCGGCACCGGGGAGCTGTTTTTT,CATSRGLAGTGELFF
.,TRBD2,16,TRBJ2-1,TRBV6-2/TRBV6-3,TGTGCCAGCAGCCCGGGCGGGAGGCCCTTCTACAATGAGCAGTTCTTC,CASSPGGRPFYNEQFF
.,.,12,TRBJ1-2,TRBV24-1,TGTGCCACCAGTGCCTTGAACTATGGCTACACCTTC,CATSALNYGYTF
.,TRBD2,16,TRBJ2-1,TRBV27,TGTGCCAGCAGTTCCATAGCGGGCCAAGACTACAATGAGCAGTTCTTC,CASSSIAGQDYNEQFF
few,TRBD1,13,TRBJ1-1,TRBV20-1,TGCAGTGCTATCAGACAGGGTCAAAGGCGAGCTTTCTTT,CSAIRQGQRRAFF
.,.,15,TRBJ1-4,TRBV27,TGTGCCAGCAGTTTCGACGGTGCAACTAATGAAAAACTGTTTTTT,CASSFDGATNEKLFF
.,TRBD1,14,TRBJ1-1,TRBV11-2,TGTGCCAGCAGCTCCAGGACAGGCGGCACTGAAGCTTTCTTT,CASSSRTGGTEAFF
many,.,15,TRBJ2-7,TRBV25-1,TGTGCCAGCAGTGAGGGGAACGGAGGCCCCTACGAGCAGTACTTC,CASSEGNGGPYEQYF
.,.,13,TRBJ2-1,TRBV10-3,TGTGCCATCAGCACGGAGCCCCGGCGGGAGCAGTTCTTC,CAISTEPRREQFF
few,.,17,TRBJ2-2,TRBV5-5,TGTGCCAGCAGCTTGTTAAATGTTGCCAGTTACACCGGGGAGCTGTTTTTT,CASSLLNVASYTGELFF
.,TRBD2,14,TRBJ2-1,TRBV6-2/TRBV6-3,TGTGCCAGCGGATTTAGCGGGAGGGGGAATGAGCAGTTCTTC,CASGFSGRGNEQFF
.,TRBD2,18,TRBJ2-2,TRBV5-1,TGCGCCAGCAGCCCTCAACCCACTAGCGGGAGTTTGGTCGGGGAGCTGTTTTTT,CASSPQPTSGSLVGELFF
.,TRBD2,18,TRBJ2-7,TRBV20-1,TGCAGTGCTAGTAGGAGGGGACTAGCGGTAGGTTCACCCTACGAGCAGTACTTC,CSASRRGLAVGSPYEQYF
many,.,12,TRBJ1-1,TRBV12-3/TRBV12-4,TGTGCCAGCAGCCCTAGGGGCACTGAAGCTTTCTTT,CASSPRGTEAFF
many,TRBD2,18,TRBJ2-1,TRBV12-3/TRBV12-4,TGTGCCAGCAGTTTAGGTTTAGGGCGGGGGGTCTCCTACAATGAGCAGTTCTTC,CASSLGLGRGVSYNEQFF
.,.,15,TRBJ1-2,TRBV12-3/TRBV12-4,TGTGCCAGCAGTGGGGGGCGGACTGCGGAGGATGGCTACACCTTC,CASSGGRTAEDGYTF
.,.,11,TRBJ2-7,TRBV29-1,TGCAGCGTCTCTGGGGGGACAGAGCAGTACTTC,CSVSGGTEQYF
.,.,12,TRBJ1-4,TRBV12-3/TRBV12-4,TGTGCCAGCAGATTTATCAATGAAAAACTGTTTTTT,CASRFINEKLFF
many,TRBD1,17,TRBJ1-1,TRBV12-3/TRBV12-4,TGTGCCAGCTCAGGCCCGGGACAGGGGACTTTGAACACTGAAGCTTTCTTT,CASSGPGQGTLNTEAFF
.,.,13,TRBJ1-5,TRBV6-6,TGTGCCAGCAGGGAGATGACGAATCAGCCCCAGCATTTT,CASREMTNQPQHF
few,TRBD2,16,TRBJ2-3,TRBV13,TGTGCCAGCAGCTTAAATTATCCGGGAGGCGCAGATACGCAGTATTTT,CASSLNYPGGADTQYF
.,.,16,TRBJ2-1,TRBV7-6,TGTGCCAGCAGCCCCTGGGGGGCGAGCTCCTACAATGAGCAGTTCTTC,CASSPWGASSYNEQFF
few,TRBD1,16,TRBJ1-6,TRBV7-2,TGTGCCAGCAGCAGGGGCCGGGACAGGGGGAGTGCACCCCTCCACTTT,CASSRGRDRGSAPLHF
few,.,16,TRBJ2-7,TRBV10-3,TGTGCCATCAGTGAGGTGGTAGGGGACAACGACTACGAGCAGTACTTC,CAISEVVGDNDYEQYF
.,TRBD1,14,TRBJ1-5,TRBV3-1,TGTGCCAGCAGCCAATCACACAGGGGGGGGCCCCAGCATTTT,CASSQSHRGGPQHF
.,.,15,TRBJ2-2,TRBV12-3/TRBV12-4,TGTGCCAGCAGATCCCTCTCGAGTAGAACCGGGGAGCTGTTTTTT,CASRSLSSRTGELFF
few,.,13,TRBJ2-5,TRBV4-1,TGCGCCAGCAGCCAAGTTTTTAGAGAGACCCAGTACTTC,CASSQVFRETQYF
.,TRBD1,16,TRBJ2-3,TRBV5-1,TGCGCCAGCAGCCGGAGGACAGGGTGGGATACAGATACGCAGTATTTT,CASSRRTGWDTDTQYF
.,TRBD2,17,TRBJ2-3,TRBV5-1,TGCGCCAGCAGCTTGGTACCCTTAGCGGGGGGTGGAGATACGCAGTATTTT,CASSLVPLAGGGDTQYF
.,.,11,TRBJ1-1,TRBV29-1,TGCAGCCTCCTTATGGGGTCTGGAGCTTTCTTT,CSLLMGSGAFF
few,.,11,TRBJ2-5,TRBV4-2,TGTGCCAGCAGCCAAGATAAGACCCAGTACTTC,CASSQDKTQYF
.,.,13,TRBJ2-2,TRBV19,TGTGCCAGTAGTTCGCAGGGGGGCGGGGAGCTGTTTTTT,CASSSQGGGELFF
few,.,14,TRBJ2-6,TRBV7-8,TGTGCCAGCAGCTTAAGGCGGGGGGCCAACGTCCTGACTTTC,CASSLRRGANVLTF
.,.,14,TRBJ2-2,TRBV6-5,TGTGCCAGCAGTTATGTCCGAGGAGGCGGGGAGCTGTTTTTT,CASSYVRGGGELFF
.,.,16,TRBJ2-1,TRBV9,TGTGCCAGCAGCCCCAGCCCGACCCCGGGCGGTAATGAGCAGTTCTTC,CASSPSPTPGGNEQFF
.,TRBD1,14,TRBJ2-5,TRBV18,TGTGCCAGCTCACCCCGACAGGGAGAAGAGACCCAGTACTTC,CASSPRQGEETQYF